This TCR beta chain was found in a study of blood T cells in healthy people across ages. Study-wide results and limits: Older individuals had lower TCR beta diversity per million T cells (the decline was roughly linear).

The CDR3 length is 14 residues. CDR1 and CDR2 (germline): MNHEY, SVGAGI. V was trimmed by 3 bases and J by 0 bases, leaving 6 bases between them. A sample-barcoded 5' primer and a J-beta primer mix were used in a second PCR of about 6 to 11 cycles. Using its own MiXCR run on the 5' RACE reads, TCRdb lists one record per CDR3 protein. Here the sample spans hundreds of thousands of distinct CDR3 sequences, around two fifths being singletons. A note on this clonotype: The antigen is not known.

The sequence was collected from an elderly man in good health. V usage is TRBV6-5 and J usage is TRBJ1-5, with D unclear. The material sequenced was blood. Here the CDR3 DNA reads TGTGCCAGCAGTTATACGATTAGCAATCAGCCCCAGCATTTT. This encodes CASSYTISNQPQHF.